This TCR beta chain is from a study of blood T cell repertoires in COVID-19. At the level of the study: The study drew acute and convalescent COVID-19 samples from the United States, Italy and Spain. Sample material is recorded as cDNA or gDNA derived from T cells, B-cell-depleted T cells, or PBMCs.

Germline CDR1 SNHLY, CDR2 FYNNEI. The V and J ends lost 6 bases and 0 bases respectively, with 7 bases between them. The CDR3 is made up of 13 amino acids. In the original analysis: By means of reference gene primer amplification, nucleated cell counts were estimated. This table comes from immunoSEQ multiplex PCR, and its TCRdb copy is limited to in-frame clones, with some not included. The V and J calls and clone size were taken over from that table, and D and trimming were inferred from the DNA. The sample consists of fewer than 250,000 clones, over 80% of them appearing once. Sequenced input: peripheral blood. The chain is built from TRBV2 and TRBJ2-3; no clear D. This TCR was recovered from a woman in her fifties or sixties with active or convalescent COVID-19. CDR3 sequence: CASRELSTDTQYF. The DNA for the CDR3 is TGTGCCAGCAGGGAGTTAAGCACAGATACGCAGTATTTT.